This T cell receptor beta chain was documented in a study of blood T cell repertoires in COVID-19 (dated by TCRdb to 2020 to 2022). About the study as a whole: Samples from collaborators originated in the United States, Italy and Spain and spanned both the acute and convalescent phases of COVID-19. The sample metadata nearly always contained a de-identified subject ID, COVID-19 status, age in years and sex. The repertoires were made available in a free public database intended to serve as a resource for research on the immune response to SARS-CoV-2. Samples were obtained from the ongoing ImmuneRACE study (first 160 participants) and from about 1,300 subjects provided by 6 global collaborators. The material from the prospective study consisted of cDNA or gDNA derived from T cells, B-cell-depleted T cells, or PBMCs. Deeply sampled blood TCRbeta repertoires from subjects exposed to, actively infected with, or recovered from COVID-19 were included in the dataset. Where available, HLA class I and class II types were obtained from metadata supplied by the sample provider rather than from assay-based typing.

In the prospective study, participants were about 18 to 100 years old, resided in about two dozen geographic areas of the United States, and were enrolled through a virtual design. In the prospective study, cohorts were assigned on the basis of participant-reported clinical history obtained from a screening survey and a study questionnaire. A participant counted as exposed if, within 2 weeks of entering the study, that participant had been in contact with someone who had a PCR-confirmed or clinician-diagnosed COVID-19 case. In the prospective study, whole blood, serum and a nasopharyngeal or oropharyngeal swab were collected from each participant by mobile phlebotomists. Participants in the prospective study had the option to provide additional blood draws and questionnaires over a roughly two-month period. Before DNA extraction, blood samples from the prospective study were shipped at room temperature or frozen.

A few counts support this clone. Its antigen is still unknown. No base quality information exists; no much larger clone differs at one position. TCRbeta CDR3 regions were amplified from genomic DNA using the immunoSEQ Assay, a bias-controlled multiplex PCR. Per the source publication's procedure: The number of nucleated cells in each sample was estimated from the amplification of reference gene primers within the assay. To quantify the absolute abundance of each unique TCRbeta CDR3 rearrangement, sequence reads were collapsed and filtered. Productive Simpson clonality was computed per sample as the square root of Simpson's diversity index over productive rearrangements. In TCRdb, the immuneACCESS table is reduced to in-frame sequences with V and J assigned. These tables do not hold every clone; where another copy was compared, an unresolved V gene accounts for under half, and the others remain unexplained. The V and J calls and the clone size are those of that table, but D and trimming were determined from the DNA. Within this sample are 140,000 or so clones, with 70% to 85% of them counted one time only. 1.5% to 2% of the sample goes to the ten largest clones.

Broad study findings and their caveats: How much clinical and demographic metadata was included differed by source and by participant, and the metadata was provided uncurated.

Counted from cysteine to phenylalanine, this CDR3 has 15 amino acids. Only CDR3 DNA remains: 45 bases, in frame from the first base. From the germline V gene, CDR1 is SGHTA and CDR2 is FQGNSA. V drops 0 bases and J drops 1 base, leaving 9 bases in between. The TCR sequence derives from a woman aged 18 to 35 who had been exposed to COVID-19. The sequence links TRBV7-2 to TRBJ1-1; the D gene remains uncertain. Material for sequencing was PBMCs or T cells enriched from blood (not recorded which). The CDR3 amino acid sequence is: CASSLAAGRNTEAFF. The bases are TGTGCCAGCAGCTTAGCTGCGGGTAGGAACACTGAAGCTTTCTTT. The CDR3, completed at both ends by the reference TRBV7-2 and TRBJ1-1 genes, gives the full variable domain GAGVSQSPSNKVTEKGKDVELRCDPISGHTALYWYRQSLGQGLEFLIYFQGNSAPDKSGLPSDRFSAERTGGSVSTLTIQRTQQEDSAVYLCASSLAAGRNTEAFFGQGTRLTVV.